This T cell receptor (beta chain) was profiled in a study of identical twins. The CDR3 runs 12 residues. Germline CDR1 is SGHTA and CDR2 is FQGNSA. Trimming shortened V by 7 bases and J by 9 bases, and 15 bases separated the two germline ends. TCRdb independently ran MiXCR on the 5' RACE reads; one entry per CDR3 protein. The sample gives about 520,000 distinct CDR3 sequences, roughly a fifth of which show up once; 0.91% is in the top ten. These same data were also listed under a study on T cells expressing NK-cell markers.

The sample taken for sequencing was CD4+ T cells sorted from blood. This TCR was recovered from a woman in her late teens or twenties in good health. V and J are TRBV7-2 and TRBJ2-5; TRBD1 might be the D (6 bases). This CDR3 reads CASTHLEGAQYF. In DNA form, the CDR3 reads TGTGCCAGCACCCATCTCGAGGGGGCCCAGTACTTC.